The 32 T cell receptor beta chains below were found in one sample sequenced in a study of blood T cell repertoires in COVID-19. Sequenced by immunoSEQ multiplex PCR; TCRdb stores in-frame clones only, minus some. The sample shows 150,000 to 200,000 clones, 85% to 90% of them seen only once. Sequencing was carried out using peripheral blood. These receptor sequences come from a young woman with active or convalescent COVID-19.

This clone was seen ten or more times. The rearrangement links TRBV7-9 to TRBJ2-7; 10 positions match TRBD2. Germline V CDR1 and CDR2: SEHNR, FQNEAQ (reference sequence). The CDR3 loop spans 15 amino acids. V gave up 0 bases and J gave up 4 bases; unmatched junction bases: 3. CDR3 in amino acids: CASSLAGSGGYEQYF. CDR3 sequence (DNA): TGTGCCAGCAGCTTAGCGGGTAGCGGGGGGTACGAGCAGTACTTC.

The chain uses TRBV19 and TRBJ1-2, with 7 bases fitting TRBD1. This CDR3 region has 16 residues. Germline trimming cut 5 bases from V and 13 bases from J; bases unmatched to any gene: 22. Germline V gene data show CDR1 as LNHDA and CDR2 as SQIVND (reference sequence). CDR3 loop: CASSPTAGTASYGGTF. CDR3 nucleotide sequence: TGTGCCAGTAGTCCAACGGCCGGGACAGCGTCCTATGGAGGCACCTTC.

The CDR3 sequence is CASSYPSDTSGNTIYF. The CDR3, as DNA: TGTGCCAGCAGTTACCCCTCGGACACCTCTGGAAACACCATATATTTT. The V gene is TRBV6-5, the J gene TRBJ1-3; D is perhaps TRBD1 (5 bases). Germline V gene sequence: CDR1 MNHEY, CDR2 SVGAGI. Trimming shortened V by 2 bases and J by 0 bases, and 11 bases separated the two germline ends. The CDR3 length is 16 residues.

The V gene is TRBV2, the J gene TRBJ1-1; 7 bases fit TRBD1. There are 15 residues in the CDR3. V was clipped by 6 bases and J by 1 base; unmatched bases: 8. Germline loops: CDR1 SNHLY, CDR2 FYNNEI. CDR3 sequence reads: CASRSDRHSNTEAFF. CDR3 sequence (DNA): TGTGCCAGCAGATCGGACAGGCACTCGAACACTGAAGCTTTCTTT.

The chain combines TRBV12-3 or TRBV12-4 with TRBJ1-1, with TRBD1 matching 7 bases. CDR3 length: 13 amino acids. Germline trimming cut 10 bases from V and 4 bases from J; bases unmatched to any gene: 9. The CDR3 is CATERGQGTEAFF. In DNA, the CDR3 is TGTGCCACCGAAAGGGGGCAGGGCACTGAAGCTTTCTTT.

The chain has TRBV19 and TRBJ1-4; TRBD1 matches at 8 bases. The CDR3 length is 16 residues. Germline CDR1 and CDR2: LNHDA and SQIVND (reference sequence). After removal of 8 bases from V and 6 bases from J, the junction contained 14 bases not matched to a gene. CDR3 sequence reads: CASQVFSGQVDEKLFF. CDR3 in DNA: TGTGCCAGTCAGGTTTTCTCGGGACAGGTCGATGAAAAACTGTTTTTT.

The chain uses TRBV5-6 and TRBJ1-2; D gene ambiguous. The CDR3 runs 15 residues. Germline V gene lookup returns CDR1 SGHDT and CDR2 YYEEEE. V shed 0 bases and J shed 0 bases, with 9 bases lying between them. CDR3 in amino acids: CASSLGPETNYGYTF. The CDR3 DNA reads TGTGCCAGCAGCTTGGGTCCGGAGACTAACTATGGCTACACCTTC. Supplemented by reference TRBV5-6 and TRBJ1-2, the full variable domain reads DAGVTQSPTHLIKTRGQQVTLRCSPKSGHDTVSWYQQALGQGPQFIFQYYEEEERQRGNFPDRFSGHQFPNYSSELNVNALLLGDSALYLCASSLGPETNYGYTFGSGTRLTVV.

The genes are TRBV5-5 and TRBJ2-2; 10 positions agree with TRBD1. V lost 3 bases to trimming and J lost 5 bases; unmatched junction nucleotides: 1. CDR3 length: 14 residues. Germline CDR1 is SGHKS and CDR2 is YYEKEE (reference sequence). The CDR3 region is CASSWDRGTGELFF. In DNA, the CDR3 is TGTGCCAGCAGCTGGGACAGGGGTACCGGGGAGCTGTTTTTT.

This chain links TRBV27 with TRBJ1-5, with 8 bases fitting TRBD1. Germline V gene data show CDR1 as MNHEY and CDR2 as SMNVEV (reference sequence). The CDR3 totals 14 residues. Trimming removed 5 bases from V and 7 bases from J; junction bases left unmatched: 7. The CDR3 loop reads CASSPLTGVQPQHF. DNA for the CDR3: TGTGCCAGCAGTCCGCTGACAGGGGTCCAGCCCCAGCATTTT.

This clone occurred once. V usage is TRBV27 and J usage is TRBJ1-5; no clear D gene. V shed 4 bases and J shed 3 bases, with 7 bases lying between them. Germline V gene lookup returns CDR1 MNHEY and CDR2 SMNVEV (reference sequence). The length of the CDR3 is 13 residues. The CDR3: CASSSSFNQPQHF. The DNA of the CDR3 is TGTGCCAGCAGTTCGTCTTTCAATCAGCCCCAGCATTTT.

The chain is built from TRBV5-1 and TRBJ2-1; 9 bases match TRBD1. The length of the CDR3 is 17 residues. V shed 0 bases and J 7 bases; nucleotides not matched to a gene: 11. Germline CDR1 SGHRS, CDR2 YFSETQ. For the CDR3, the DNA is TGCGCCAGCAGCTTGGACTCTACAGGGGGCGGTTTGAATGAGCAGTTCTTC. Its translation is CASSLDSTGGGLNEQFF.

The J gene is TRBJ1-1, the V gene TRBV6-2 or TRBV6-3; D is ambiguous. The CDR3 length is 13 residues. Per germline, CDR1 MNHEY and CDR2 SVGEGT. Trimming cost V 4 bases and J 0 bases, with 6 bases left between them. The DNA for the CDR3 is TGTGCCAGCAGTTCCAGTATGAACACTGAAGCTTTCTTT. Its translation is CASSSSMNTEAFF.

V gene TRBV9 combines with J gene TRBJ1-5; 8 nucleotides agree with TRBD1. CDR3 size: 15 residues. Germline V gene lookup returns CDR1 SGDLS and CDR2 YYNGEE. Losses at the gene ends were 4 bases for V and 8 bases for J; bases not matched to a gene: 11. CDR3 bases: TGTGCCAGCAGCCCAGGGGGACAGGCCTTGAAGCCCCAGCATTTT. Translated: CASSPGGQALKPQHF.

The J gene is TRBJ1-5, the V gene TRBV2, with a weak D call TRBD1 (6 bases). Germline CDR1 reads SNHLY; CDR2 reads FYNNEI. This CDR3 comprises 15 residues. V lost 4 bases to trimming and J lost 4 bases, with 14 bases between them. Here the CDR3 reads CASSALGGQNQPQHF. As DNA, the CDR3 is TGTGCCAGCAGTGCCCTCGGGGGGCAGAATCAGCCCCAGCATTTT.

Concerning this clone: The same CDR3 is also encoded by other DNA sequences in this sample. Here the CDR3 DNA reads TGTGCCAGCAGCTTAGGACAGGGGCCGAATGAAAAACTGTTTTTT. It specifies CASSLGQGPNEKLFF. The chain joins TRBV7-9 to TRBJ1-4, with 8 positions matching TRBD1. The germline gives CDR1 SEHNR, CDR2 FQNEAQ (reference sequence). V shed 1 base and J 5 bases; nucleotides not matched to a gene: 3. The CDR3 totals 15 residues.

This chain joins TRBV4-2 and TRBJ1-6; 7 positions agree with TRBD1. The CDR3 is made up of 16 amino acids. With V trimmed by 0 bases and J by 7 bases, 6 bases remained unmatched. Germline lookup yields CDR1 LGHNA and CDR2 YNFKEQ. CDR3 amino acids: CASSQERDRRNSPLHF. CDR3 DNA sequence: TGTGCCAGCAGCCAAGAACGGGACAGAAGGAATTCACCCCTCCACTTT.

The genes are TRBV7-2 and TRBJ1-5; D is perhaps TRBD1 (5 bases). V was pared by 2 bases and J by 7 bases, with 9 bases between. This CDR3 has 13 amino acids. Germline V gives CDR1 SGHTA, CDR2 FQGNSA. The CDR3 nucleotides are TGTGCCAGCAGCTTAACAGGAAGCCAGCCCCAGCATTTT. Its protein is CASSLTGSQPQHF.

V and J are TRBV19 and TRBJ1-1, with TRBD1 matching over 8 bases. The germline gives CDR1 LNHDA, CDR2 SQIVND (reference sequence). Losses at the gene ends were 2 bases for V and 7 bases for J; bases not matched to a gene: 12. The CDR3 contains 16 residues. DNA of the CDR3: TGTGCCAGTAGTATATCGGACGGCAGGGGGCTGAGTGAAGCTTTCTTT. Its translation: CASSISDGRGLSEAFF.

V is TRBV6-6 and J is TRBJ1-1; tentatively, D is TRBD1 (5 bases). Germline V gene data show CDR1 as MNHNY and CDR2 as SVGAGI (reference sequence). V lost 6 bases, J lost 8 bases, and 19 bases lay in between. The CDR3 is 14 residues long. This CDR3 reads CASRPDRTVNEAFF. CDR3 nucleotide sequence: TGTGCCAGCAGACCCGACAGAACCGTAAACGAAGCTTTCTTT.

The chain is built from TRBV18 and TRBJ1-6; 7 bases are a match to TRBD1. V trimming: 5 bases; J trimming: 10 bases; junction bases outside the gene matches: 2. This CDR3 spans 12 amino acids. Per the germline V gene, CDR1 is KGHSH and CDR2 is LQKENI. The CDR3, as DNA: TGTGCCAGCTCAACAGGGGACTCACCCCTCCACTTT. Translated: CASSTGDSPLHF.

V and J are TRBV6-5 and TRBJ2-7, with 8 bases fitting TRBD2. The germline gives CDR1 MNHEY, CDR2 SVGAGI. The CDR3 is 15 residues long. Losses at the gene ends were 0 bases for V and 7 bases for J; bases not matched to a gene: 8. CDR3 DNA: TGTGCCAGCAGTTACTCTCCCGGGAGGGCGGGAGAGCAGTACTTC. It is translated as CASSYSPGRAGEQYF.

The rearrangement uses TRBV18 and TRBJ2-4; D possibly corresponds to TRBD2 (5 bases). The V end lost 3 bases, the J end lost 3 bases, and 18 bases lay between the germline ends. Germline CDR1 reads KGHSH; CDR2 reads LQKENI. This CDR3 contains 17 residues. CDR3 loop: CASSPELLIEGKNIQYF. CDR3 DNA sequence: TGTGCCAGCTCACCCGAACTACTCATCGAGGGCAAAAACATTCAGTACTTC.

The sample holds one count of this clone. The gene calls are TRBV24-1 and TRBJ2-7, with a weak D call TRBD1 (6 bases). V lost 2 bases, J lost 2 bases, and 12 bases lay in between. Per germline, CDR1 KGHDR and CDR2 SFDVKD. The CDR3 length is 15 residues. The CDR3 loop is CATSDSDRFTYEQYF. In DNA form, the CDR3 reads TGTGCCACCAGTGATTCCGACAGGTTCACCTACGAGCAGTACTTC.

The chain combines TRBV12-3 or TRBV12-4 with TRBJ1-2; unclear D gene. The CDR3 is 13 residues long. V was trimmed by 4 bases and J by 3 bases, leaving 9 bases between them. CDR3 sequence reads: CASSSTGYYGYTF. CDR3 nucleotides: TGTGCCAGCAGTTCGACGGGGTACTATGGCTACACCTTC.

This clone turned up a few times. This chain uses TRBV4-2 with TRBJ2-7; TRBD2 aligns across 8 bases. Losses at the gene ends were 4 bases for V and 4 bases for J; bases not matched to a gene: 9. Germline assignment: CDR1 LGHNA and CDR2 YNFKEQ. This CDR3 contains 15 residues. This chain's CDR3 is CASSPRTSSQYEQYF. The CDR3 DNA reads TGTGCCAGCAGCCCGCGGACTAGCTCTCAATACGAGCAGTACTTC.

The chain couples TRBV25-1 to TRBJ1-4; TRBD1 matches at 11 bases. The CDR3 covers 16 residues. CDR1 is MGHDK and CDR2 is SYGVNS in the germline V gene. V shed 5 bases and J 3 bases; nucleotides not matched to a gene: 5. In DNA form, the CDR3 reads TGTGCCAGCAGTAGGACAGGGGGCTCGGCTAATGAAAAACTGTTTTTT. This gives the protein CASSRTGGSANEKLFF.

In DNA, the CDR3 is TGTGCCAGTAGTCTTGGTTTCGGGGGGATCGGAAATCAGCCCCAGCATTTT. Encoded protein: CASSLGFGGIGNQPQHF. V gene TRBV19 combines with J gene TRBJ1-5; D is possibly TRBD1 (5 bases). In germline, CDR1 is LNHDA, CDR2 SQIVND (reference sequence). CDR3 length: 17 amino acids. Trimming stripped 5 bases from V and 4 bases from J, with 21 bases between.

The chain joins TRBV4-1 to TRBJ1-3; D is perhaps TRBD1 (5 bases). The length of the CDR3 is 19 residues. Germline loops: CDR1 MGHRA, CDR2 YSYEKL. V was pared by 4 bases and J by 0 bases, with 22 bases between. The CDR3, as DNA: TGCGCCAGCAGCCCCCACCCGACAGAAACTGTTAGCTCTGGAAACACCATATATTTT. It encodes CASSPHPTETVSSGNTIYF.

The genes are TRBV5-1 and TRBJ1-1; no clear D gene. V lost 0 bases and J lost 0, with 6 bases in between. The CDR3 totals 14 residues. Looked up from germline, CDR1 is SGHRS and CDR2 is YFSETQ. This CDR3 reads CASSLGLVNTEAFF. CDR3 coding DNA: TGCGCCAGCAGCTTGGGCTTAGTGAACACTGAAGCTTTCTTT.

This chain links TRBV5-1 with TRBJ2-2; 10 nucleotides line up with TRBD1. Germline V gene lookup returns CDR1 SGHRS and CDR2 YFSETQ. V gave up 3 bases and J gave up 6 bases; unmatched junction bases: 5. The CDR3 sequence is 15 residues long. CDR3 DNA: TGCGCCAGCAGCTCCCGGACAGGGGGTGCCGGGGAGCTGTTTTTT. Translating gives CASSSRTGGAGELFF.

This clone came up once. This chain uses TRBV6-5 with TRBJ2-7, with 8 bases matching TRBD2. Trimming at V came to 0 bases and at J to 4 bases, leaving 5 bases not matched to a gene. The CDR3 contains 15 residues. The germline CDR1 and CDR2 sequences are MNHEY and SVGAGI. This chain's CDR3 is CASSYSRGLDYEQYF. CDR3 DNA sequence: TGTGCCAGCAGTTACTCGAGGGGACTAGATTACGAGCAGTACTTC.

CDR3: CASSLIHEETQYF. The CDR3 nucleotides are TGTGCCAGCAGTTTAATACACGAAGAGACCCAGTACTTC. V usage is TRBV12-3 or TRBV12-4 and J usage is TRBJ2-5, with D unresolved. The CDR3 runs to 13 residues. The V gene lost 2 bases and the J gene lost 3 bases, with 7 bases spanning the gap.